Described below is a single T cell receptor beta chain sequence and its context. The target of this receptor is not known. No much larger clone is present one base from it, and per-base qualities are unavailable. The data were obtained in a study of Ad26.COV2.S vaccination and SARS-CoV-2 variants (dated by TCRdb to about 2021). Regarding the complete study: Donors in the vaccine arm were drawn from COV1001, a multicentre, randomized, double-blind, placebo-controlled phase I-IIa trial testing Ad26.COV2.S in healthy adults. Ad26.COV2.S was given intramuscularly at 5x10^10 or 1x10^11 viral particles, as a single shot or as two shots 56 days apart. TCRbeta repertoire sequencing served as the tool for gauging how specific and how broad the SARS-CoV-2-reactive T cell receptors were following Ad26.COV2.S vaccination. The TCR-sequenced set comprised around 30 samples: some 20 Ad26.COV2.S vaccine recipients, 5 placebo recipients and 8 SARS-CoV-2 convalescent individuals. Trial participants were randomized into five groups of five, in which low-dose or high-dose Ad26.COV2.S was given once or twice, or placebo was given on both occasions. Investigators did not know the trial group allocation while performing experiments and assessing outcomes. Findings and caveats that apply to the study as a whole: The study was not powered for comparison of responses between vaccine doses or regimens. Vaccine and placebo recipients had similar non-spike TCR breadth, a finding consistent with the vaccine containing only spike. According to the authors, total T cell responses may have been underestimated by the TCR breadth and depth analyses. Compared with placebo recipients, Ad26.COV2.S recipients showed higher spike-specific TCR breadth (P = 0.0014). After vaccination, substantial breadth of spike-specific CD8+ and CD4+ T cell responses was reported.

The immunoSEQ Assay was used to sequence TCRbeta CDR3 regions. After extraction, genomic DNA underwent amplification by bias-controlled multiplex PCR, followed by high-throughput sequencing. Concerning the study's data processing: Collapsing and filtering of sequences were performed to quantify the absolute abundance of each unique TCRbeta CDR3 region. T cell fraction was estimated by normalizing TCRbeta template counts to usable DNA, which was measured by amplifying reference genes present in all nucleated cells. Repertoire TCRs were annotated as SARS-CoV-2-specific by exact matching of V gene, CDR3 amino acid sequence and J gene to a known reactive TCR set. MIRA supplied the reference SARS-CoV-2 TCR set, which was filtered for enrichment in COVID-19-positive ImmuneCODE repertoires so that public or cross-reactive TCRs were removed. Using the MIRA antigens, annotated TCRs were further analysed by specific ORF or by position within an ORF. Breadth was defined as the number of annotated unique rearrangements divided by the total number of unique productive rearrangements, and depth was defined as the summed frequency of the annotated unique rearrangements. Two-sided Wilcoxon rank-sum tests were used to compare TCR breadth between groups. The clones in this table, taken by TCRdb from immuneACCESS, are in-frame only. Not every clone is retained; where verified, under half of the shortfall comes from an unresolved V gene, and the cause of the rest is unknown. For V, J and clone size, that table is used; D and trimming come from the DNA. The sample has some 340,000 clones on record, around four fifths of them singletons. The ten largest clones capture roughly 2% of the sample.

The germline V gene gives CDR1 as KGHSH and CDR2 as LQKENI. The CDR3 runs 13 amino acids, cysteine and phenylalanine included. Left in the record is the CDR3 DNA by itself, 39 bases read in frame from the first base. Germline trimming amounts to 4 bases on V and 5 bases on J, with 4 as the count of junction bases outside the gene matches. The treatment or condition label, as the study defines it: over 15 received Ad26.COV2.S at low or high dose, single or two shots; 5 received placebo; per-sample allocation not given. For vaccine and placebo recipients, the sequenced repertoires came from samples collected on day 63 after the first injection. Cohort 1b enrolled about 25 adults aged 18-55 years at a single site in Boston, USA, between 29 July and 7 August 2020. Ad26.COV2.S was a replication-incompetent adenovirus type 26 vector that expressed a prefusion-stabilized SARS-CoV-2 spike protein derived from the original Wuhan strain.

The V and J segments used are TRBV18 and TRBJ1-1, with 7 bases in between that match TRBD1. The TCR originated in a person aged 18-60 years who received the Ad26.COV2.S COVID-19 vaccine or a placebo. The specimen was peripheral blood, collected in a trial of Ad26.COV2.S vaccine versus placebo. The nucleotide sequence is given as TGTGCCAGCTCACAGACAGGGAGGACTGAAGCTTTCTTT. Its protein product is CASSQTGRTEAFF. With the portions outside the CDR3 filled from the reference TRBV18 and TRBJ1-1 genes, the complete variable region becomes NAGVMQNPRHLVRRRGQEARLRCSPMKGHSHVYWYRQLPEEGLKFMVYLQKENIIDESGMPKERFSAEFPKEGPSILRIQQVVRGDSAAYFCASSQTGRTEAFFGQGTRLTVV.